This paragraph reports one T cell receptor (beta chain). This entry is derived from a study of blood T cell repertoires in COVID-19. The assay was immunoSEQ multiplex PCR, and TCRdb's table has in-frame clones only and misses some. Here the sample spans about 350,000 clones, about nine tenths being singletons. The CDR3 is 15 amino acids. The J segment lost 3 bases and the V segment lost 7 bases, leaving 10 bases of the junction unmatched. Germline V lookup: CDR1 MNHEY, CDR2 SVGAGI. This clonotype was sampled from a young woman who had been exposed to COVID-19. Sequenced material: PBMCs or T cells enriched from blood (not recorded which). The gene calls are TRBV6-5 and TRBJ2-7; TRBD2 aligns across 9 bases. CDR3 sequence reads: CASNPTSGLFYEQYF. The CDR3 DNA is TGTGCCAGCAACCCCACTAGCGGGCTTTTCTACGAGCAGTACTTC.